Shown below are 30 T cell receptor beta chains from a single sample sequenced in a study of blood T cell repertoires in COVID-19. Libraries were prepared by immunoSEQ multiplex PCR; TCRdb keeps only in-frame clonotypes and omits some of them. The table has 150,000 to 200,000 clones, around 80% seen once. Sequencing input: PBMCs or T cells enriched from blood (not recorded which). These receptors were collected from a man aged 50-59 years who had recovered from COVID-19.

J is TRBJ1-1 and V is TRBV5-1; D may be TRBD1 (6 bases). Germline assignment: CDR1 SGHRS and CDR2 YFSETQ. The CDR3 extends over 15 amino acids. Deletions cut 4 bases from V and 7 bases from J, with 20 bases between. The CDR3 DNA is TGCGCCAGCAGCCTTATGACCTGGGGAGGGGGTGAAGCTTTCTTT. Translating it yields CASSLMTWGGGEAFF.

This chain uses TRBV19 with TRBJ2-2; D might be TRBD1 (7 bases). CDR3 length equals 17 residues. The V end was cut by 6 bases, the J end by 4 bases, with 21 bases between. Germline CDR1 is LNHDA and CDR2 is SQIVND (reference sequence). CDR3 protein: CASSQWGGRGSTGELFF. The CDR3 nucleotides are TGTGCCAGTAGCCAGTGGGGAGGCAGGGGGAGCACCGGGGAGCTGTTTTTT. Based on the CDR3 plus reference TRBV19 and TRBJ2-2, the full variable domain is DGGITQSPKYLFRKEGQNVTLSCEQNLNHDAMYWYRQDPGQGLRLIYYSQIVNDFQKGDIAEGYSVSREKKESFPLTVTSAQKNPTAFYLCASSQWGGRGSTGELFFGEGSRLTVL.

The genes are TRBV7-3 and TRBJ2-3; 8 bases are a match to TRBD2. Germline V gene sequence: CDR1 SGHTA, CDR2 FQGTGA. The CDR3 extends over 17 amino acids. With V trimmed by 5 bases and J by 0 bases, 10 bases remained unmatched. The CDR3 sequence: CASSRRLARPSTDTQYF. The CDR3 DNA sequence: TGTGCCAGCAGCCGACGACTAGCGCGTCCTAGCACAGATACGCAGTATTTT.

Only a few counts were recorded for this clone. The J gene is TRBJ1-1, the V gene TRBV19, with a possible D match to TRBD1 (6 bases). V was shortened by 6 bases and J by 0 bases, with 11 bases between the two germline ends. Germline CDR1 and CDR2: LNHDA and SQIVND (reference sequence). This CDR3 comprises 14 residues. The CDR3 DNA is TGTGCCAGTAGAGACGGACAGATGAACACTGAAGCTTTCTTT. This translates into CASRDGQMNTEAFF. Full variable domain (remainder filled in from reference TRBV19 and TRBJ1-1): DGGITQSPKYLFRKEGQNVTLSCEQNLNHDAMYWYRQDPGQGLRLIYYSQIVNDFQKGDIAEGYSVSREKKESFPLTVTSAQKNPTAFYLCASRDGQMNTEAFFGQGTRLTVV.

The chain employs TRBV6-5 and TRBJ2-3; a weak D match, TRBD2 (7 bases). Trimming removed 6 bases at V and 0 bases at J, with 10 bases between. The CDR3 totals 14 residues. Germline V gene data show CDR1 as MNHEY and CDR2 as SVGAGI. The CDR3 bases are TGTGCCAGCAGGGCGGGGGCCAGCACAGATACGCAGTATTTT. Amino acid sequence: CASRAGASTDTQYF.

This chain links TRBV5-1 with TRBJ2-3; D is possibly TRBD2 (6 bases). The V and J ends lost 4 bases and 3 bases respectively, with 12 bases between them. CDR3 length equals 14 residues. In germline, CDR1 is SGHRS, CDR2 YFSETQ. The CDR3 reads CASSRTGATDTQYF. The CDR3 DNA is TGCGCCAGCAGCCGGACGGGAGCGACAGATACGCAGTATTTT.

J is TRBJ1-2 and V is TRBV28, with D hard to call. V was trimmed by 4 bases and J by 4 bases, leaving 7 bases between them. The CDR3 covers 12 residues. The germline V gene has CDR1 MDHEN and CDR2 SYDVKM. In nucleotides, the CDR3 is TGTGCCAGCAGTTCCCGACTCTATGGCTACACCTTC. This encodes CASSSRLYGYTF.

This chain uses TRBV9 with TRBJ2-3; weak D call: TRBD2 (6 bases). The CDR3 has 14 residues. Trimming shortened V by 4 bases and J by 3 bases, and 12 bases separated the two germline ends. The germline CDR1 and CDR2 sequences are SGDLS and YYNGEE. CDR3 sequence reads: CASSPRLVTDTQYF. The CDR3 DNA is TGTGCCAGCAGCCCCAGACTAGTAACAGATACGCAGTATTTT.

The gene calls are TRBV4-1 and TRBJ2-1, with 8 bases lining up with TRBD2. This CDR3 has 15 residues. Per the germline V gene, CDR1 is MGHRA and CDR2 is YSYEKL. After removal of 3 bases from V and 8 bases from J, the junction contained 9 bases not matched to a gene. The CDR3 reads CASSQKEDGRDEQFF. The CDR3, as DNA: TGCGCCAGCAGCCAGAAGGAGGACGGGAGGGATGAGCAGTTCTTC.

This rearrangement joins TRBV2 to TRBJ2-7; 15 positions match TRBD2. V gave up 4 bases and J gave up 12 bases; unmatched junction bases: 10. Germline CDR1 and CDR2: SNHLY and FYNNEI. The CDR3 has 15 amino acids. CDR3 in amino acids: CASSGDGTSGGKRYF. The CDR3 coding sequence is TGTGCCAGCAGTGGGGATGGGACTAGCGGGGGGAAGCGGTACTTC.

The chain uses TRBV9 and TRBJ2-1, with TRBD2 as a possible D gene (6 bases). Trimming stripped 1 base from V and 1 base from J, with 12 bases between. Looked up from germline, CDR1 is SGDLS and CDR2 is YYNGEE. This CDR3 spans 16 amino acids. This chain's CDR3 is CASSVRLVKSYNEQFF. The CDR3, as DNA: TGTGCCAGCAGCGTACGACTAGTTAAATCCTACAATGAGCAGTTCTTC.

The chain couples TRBV7-2 to TRBJ2-1, with 9 bases fitting TRBD2. The CDR3 extends over 15 amino acids. Germline loops: CDR1 SGHTA, CDR2 FQGNSA. The trim removed 2 bases at V and 5 bases at J, leaving 4 bases unmatched. The CDR3 nucleotides read TGTGCCAGCAGCTTAAGTAGCGGGGGTCACAATGAGCAGTTCTTC. This translates into CASSLSSGGHNEQFF.

This clone appeared a few times. The gene calls are TRBV7-8 and TRBJ2-1; 10 bases are shared with TRBD2. J lost 6 bases, V lost 3 bases, and 2 bases had no gene match. This CDR3 region has 14 residues. Germline CDR1 and CDR2: SGHVS and FQNEAQ. The CDR3 DNA sequence: TGTGCCAGCAGCTTGCTAGCGGGAGTCAATGAGCAGTTCTTC. Translated: CASSLLAGVNEQFF. The full variable domain, completed using reference TRBV7-8 and TRBJ2-1, is GAGVSQSPRYKVAKRGQDVALRCDPISGHVSLFWYQQALGQGPEFLTYFQNEAQLDKSGLPSDRFFAERPEGSVSTLKIQRTQQEDSAVYLCASSLLAGVNEQFFGPGTRLTVL.

The J gene is TRBJ1-5, the V gene TRBV14; 8 nucleotides line up with TRBD1. Losses at the gene ends were 3 bases for V and 6 bases for J; bases not matched to a gene: 1. CDR1 is SGHDN, CDR2 FVKESK, per germline. The CDR3 is 13 residues long. The CDR3 region has the DNA TGTGCCAGCAGCCAGACAGGGGTTCAGCCCCAGCATTTT. This codes for CASSQTGVQPQHF. Full variable domain (remainder filled in from reference TRBV14 and TRBJ1-5): EAGVTQFPSHSVIEKGQTVTLRCDPISGHDNLYWYRRVMGKEIKFLLHFVKESKQDESGMPNNRFLAERTGGTYSTLKVQPAELEDSGVYFCASSQTGVQPQHFGDGTRLSIL.

The rearrangement joins TRBV7-3 to TRBJ1-4, with D perhaps matching TRBD1 (5 bases). Germline CDR1 and CDR2: SGHTA and FQGTGA. This CDR3 has 15 amino acids. V gave up 2 bases and J gave up 7 bases, with 14 bases separating them. CDR3: CASSLSSAGIEKLFF. Here the CDR3 DNA reads TGTGCCAGCAGCTTATCATCGGCAGGGATTGAAAAACTGTTTTTT.

The chain joins TRBV30 to TRBJ2-3; D is possibly TRBD2 (5 bases). Germline V gene sequence: CDR1 GTSNPN, CDR2 SVGIG (reference sequence). V gave up 2 bases and J gave up 6 bases, with 18 bases separating them. This CDR3 spans 15 amino acids. The chain's CDR3 is CAWSRAGLGGDTQYF. CDR3 nucleotide sequence: TGTGCCTGGAGTCGCGCGGGCCTAGGCGGGGATACGCAGTATTTT. Supplemented by reference TRBV30 and TRBJ2-3, the full variable domain reads SQTIHQWPATLVQPVGSPLSLECTVEGTSNPNLYWYRQAAGRGLQLLFYSVGIGQISSEVPQNLSASRPQDRQFILSSKKLLLSDSGFYLCAWSRAGLGGDTQYFGPGTRLTVL.

The chain recombines TRBV24-1 with TRBJ1-5; unclear D gene. The CDR3 runs to 14 residues. V gave up 5 bases and J gave up 4 bases, with 11 bases separating them. Germline assignment: CDR1 KGHDR and CDR2 SFDVKD. CDR3 in amino acids: CATSGNSLNQPQHF. In DNA, the CDR3 is TGTGCCACCAGTGGTAACAGCCTAAATCAGCCCCAGCATTTT.

CDR3 region: CASSPTGTSGRNEQFF. For the CDR3, the DNA is TGTGCCAGTAGCCCTACCGGGACTAGCGGGAGGAATGAGCAGTTCTTC. This chain connects TRBV19 to TRBJ2-1, with 15 nucleotides matching TRBD2. Germline CDR1 reads LNHDA; CDR2 reads SQIVND (reference sequence). The CDR3 runs 16 residues. The V segment lost 6 bases and the J segment 7 bases; nucleotides outside the gene matches: 7.

This clone was recorded a few times. V and J are TRBV19 and TRBJ1-2; no clear D. V lost 5 bases, J lost 6 bases, and 16 bases lay in between. The CDR3 is 14 residues long. Germline loops: CDR1 LNHDA, CDR2 SQIVND (reference sequence). This CDR3 is CASSFTAASDGYTF. The CDR3, as DNA: TGTGCCAGTAGTTTTACTGCAGCGTCGGATGGCTACACCTTC.

The chain joins TRBV5-4 to TRBJ2-5, with 12 bases aligning to TRBD2. CDR3 length equals 15 residues. From germline, CDR1 is SGHNT and CDR2 YYREEE (reference sequence). Germline trimming cut 4 bases from V and 1 base from J; bases unmatched to any gene: 2. The CDR3 nucleotides are TGTGCCAGCAGCACTAGCGGGAGGTTCCAAGAGACCCAGTACTTC. Its protein is CASSTSGRFQETQYF.

V and J are TRBV7-2 and TRBJ1-3; TRBD1 agrees at 8 bases. The germline gives CDR1 SGHTA, CDR2 FQGNSA. This CDR3 has 16 residues. V dropped 5 bases and J dropped 4; count of bases not matched to a gene: 10. The CDR3 spells CASSPTGAQLGNTIYF. DNA for the CDR3: TGTGCCAGCAGCCCGACAGGGGCTCAACTCGGAAACACCATATATTTT.

In DNA, the CDR3 is TGTGCCAGCAGTTTTCCCCTGGACAGCACTAACTATGGCTACACCTTC. The encoded protein is CASSFPLDSTNYGYTF. V and J are TRBV28 and TRBJ1-2, with D perhaps matching TRBD1 (6 bases). Per germline, CDR1 MDHEN and CDR2 SYDVKM. The CDR3 loop spans 16 amino acids. Trimming removed 3 bases from V and 0 bases from J, with 14 bases in between.

This chain uses TRBV5-4 with TRBJ1-2; D gene uncertain. Germline-derived CDR1 and CDR2 are SGHNT and YYREEE (reference sequence). Trimming cost V 4 bases and J 6 bases, with 19 bases left between them. CDR3 length: 15 amino acids. CDR3 region: CASSPTGAGFDGYTF. The CDR3, as DNA: TGTGCCAGCAGCCCTACGGGTGCCGGCTTCGATGGCTACACCTTC.

V and J are TRBV7-9 and TRBJ2-2; TRBD2 aligns across 12 bases. Germline V gives CDR1 SEHNR, CDR2 FQNEAQ (reference sequence). After removal of 5 bases from V and 5 bases from J, the junction contained 9 bases not matched to a gene. The CDR3 spans 17 residues. CDR3 residues: CASSPRLAGVFTGELFF. Here the CDR3 DNA reads TGTGCCAGCAGCCCCCGACTAGCGGGAGTTTTTACCGGGGAGCTGTTTTTT. The full variable domain, completed using reference TRBV7-9 and TRBJ2-2, is DTGVSQNPRHKITKRGQNVTFRCDPISEHNRLYWYRQTLGQGPEFLTYFQNEAQLEKSRLLSDRFSAERPKGSFSTLEIQRTEQGDSAMYLCASSPRLAGVFTGELFFGEGSRLTVL.

The chain recombines TRBV21-1 with TRBJ2-1; the tabulated D call, TRBD1, remains unverified against the DNA. TRBV21-1 is recorded as a pseudogene. The CDR3 contains 13 residues. This CDR3 reads CASSKDPGTGWFF. The CDR3 region has the DNA TGTGCCAGCAGCAAAGACCCCGGGACAGGGTGGTTCTTC.

This chain joins TRBV19 and TRBJ2-2; no reliable D call. The CDR3 length is 14 residues. Trimming stripped 6 bases from V and 6 bases from J, with 14 bases between. Germline lookup yields CDR1 LNHDA and CDR2 SQIVND (reference sequence). The CDR3 DNA reads TGTGCCAGTAGCCCAGTTGCCGGGTCCGGGGAGCTGTTTTTT. Its translation: CASSPVAGSGELFF.

The V call is TRBV3-1 (or the pseudogene TRBV3-2), the J call TRBJ2-2; TRBD2 aligns across 7 bases. CDR1 and CDR2 from the germline V gene are LGHDT and YNNKEL (reference sequence). Trimming cost V 1 base and J 1 base; bases outside gene matches: 3. The CDR3 runs to 16 residues. For the CDR3, the DNA is TGTGCCAGCAGCCAAGGACTAGCATGGAACACCGGGGAGCTGTTTTTT. It specifies CASSQGLAWNTGELFF.

The chain joins TRBV4-1 to TRBJ2-1, with 14 bases identical to TRBD2. The junction had 9 bases not matched to a gene; V was cut back by 3 bases and J by 2 bases. Germline V gene sequence: CDR1 MGHRA, CDR2 YSYEKL. The CDR3 covers 19 residues. CDR3 in DNA: TGCGCCAGCAGCCAGCCCGGACTAGCGGGGGGTCCCACCTACAATGAGCAGTTCTTC. It is translated as CASSQPGLAGGPTYNEQFF.

The J gene is TRBJ2-7, the V gene TRBV4-2; TRBD2 aligns across 8 bases. J was trimmed by 4 bases and V by 8 bases; bases with no gene match: 10. From germline, CDR1 is LGHNA and CDR2 YNFKEQ. The CDR3 spans 14 residues. In nucleotides, the CDR3 is TGTGCCAGCCGTGCGGCGGGGGGCGCGTACGAGCAGTACTTC. It is translated as CASRAAGGAYEQYF.

This chain joins TRBV5-1 and TRBJ1-3; 9 bases line up with TRBD1. Unmatched junction bases numbered 6, after V lost 5 bases and J lost 0 bases. Germline V lookup: CDR1 SGHRS, CDR2 YFSETQ. This CDR3 is built from 16 residues. CDR3 nucleotides: TGCGCCAGCAGGTTCGGGACAGGGAGCTCTGGAAACACCATATATTTT. This sequence encodes CASRFGTGSSGNTIYF.